Sequencing of this TCR beta chain was carried out in a study of tumor-infiltrating lymphocytes in primary liver carcinoma. Deletions cut 1 base from V and 0 bases from J, with 10 bases between. The CDR3 has 15 residues. Germline values: CDR1 SGHAT, CDR2 FQNNGV. In addition to blood RNA drawn from unsorted whole blood, germline DNA was extracted. Chronic HBV infection, untreated so far, was present in the patients. Synthesis of TCR beta cDNA was carried out from approximately 470 ng total RNA with a constant-region primer. Slightly modified ARM-PCR served as the procedure for the TCR beta libraries. These libraries came from three rounds of nested multiplex PCR. For 10 cycles apiece, the opening two PCR rounds ran with TRBV1-TRBV30 forward primers and a C-beta reverse primer. TCRdb redid the calling of the multiplex PCR reads with MiXCR, one entry per CDR3 protein. The table lists approximately 330,000 distinct CDR3 sequences, 65% of them singletons, with roughly 6% in the top ten.

The TCR originated in a man between 40 and 49 years old with primary liver carcinoma and hepatitis B virus infection. J is TRBJ2-7 and V is TRBV11-2; D call uncertain. Sequenced sample: peripheral blood. In DNA, the CDR3 is TGTGCCAGCAGCTTAGTTTTTGGTAGCTCCTACGAGCAGTACTTC. Amino acid sequence: CASSLVFGSSYEQYF.